This is a list of T cell receptor beta chains from one sample in a study of T cell repertoires in cytomegalovirus infection. Via MiXCR, TCRdb re-called the reads, giving one row per CDR3 protein. This table holds some 300,000 distinct CDR3 sequences, about 9.2% found once. The material sequenced was PBMCs. Source of these receptors: a human donor in good health (CMV status not recorded). Some clones in this sample may be carry-over from other donors' samples. Both conserved end residues are part of each CDR3. Each record gives: clone size, J gene, V gene, CDR3 protein. Clone sizes are given selectively: once, few, many, or a class where the clone is expanded.

many,TRBJ1-2,TRBV7-2,CASSLVQGLRDNNYGYTF
many,TRBJ1-5,TRBV6-1,CASRNGANQPQHF
many,TRBJ1-3,TRBV28,CASSRRGIVSGNTIYF
many,TRBJ2-3,TRBV29-1,CSVLRLPTTTDTQYF
many,TRBJ2-7,TRBV7-9,CASSLVGQGAYEQYF
many,TRBJ2-2,TRBV11-2,CASSLVDGVGGELFF
-,TRBJ2-2,TRBV6-2/TRBV6-3,CASSLLGELFF
many,TRBJ2-1,TRBV6-2/TRBV6-3,CASSSLDYYNEQFF
many,TRBJ2-1,TRBV7-8,CASSYRDRGPSNEQFF
many,TRBJ2-3,TRBV7-2,CASRGTSADTQYF
-,TRBJ2-3,TRBV7-9,CASEEGPTDTQYF
many,TRBJ1-2,TRBV20-1,CSAIDRGGNYGYTF
many,TRBJ2-2,TRBV19,CVTERGDNTGELFF
many,TRBJ2-1,TRBV7-2,CASSFGAEPYNEQFF
many,TRBJ2-5,TRBV7-6,CASSLSPGQGETQYF
many,TRBJ1-2,TRBV20-1,CSAPGQGGYTF
many,TRBJ2-3,TRBV7-9,CASSLDGPWDTQYF
-,TRBJ2-3,TRBV29-1,CSVERGLGTDTQYF
many,TRBJ2-3,TRBV11-2,CASGSRLPDTQYF
-,TRBJ2-1,TRBV29-1,CSVDGNNEQFF
many,TRBJ2-2,TRBV5-1,CASSFGSGGSTGELFF
many,TRBJ1-2,TRBV7-2,CASSPHGTSGFGYGYTF